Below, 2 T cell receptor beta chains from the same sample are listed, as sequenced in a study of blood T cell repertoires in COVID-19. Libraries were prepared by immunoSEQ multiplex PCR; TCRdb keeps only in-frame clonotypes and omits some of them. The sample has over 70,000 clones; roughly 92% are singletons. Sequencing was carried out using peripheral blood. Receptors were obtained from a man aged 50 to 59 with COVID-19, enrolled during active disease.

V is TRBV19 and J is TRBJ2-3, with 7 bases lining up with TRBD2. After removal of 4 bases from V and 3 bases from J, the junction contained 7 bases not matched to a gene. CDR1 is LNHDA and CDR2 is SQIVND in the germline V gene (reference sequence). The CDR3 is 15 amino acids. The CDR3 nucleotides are TGTGCCAGTAGTACGCGGGAGAGTCCAACAGATACGCAGTATTTT. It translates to CASSTRESPTDTQYF.

CDR3 in amino acids: CASSLTFRDREYEQYV. CDR3 in DNA: TGCGCCAGCAGCTTGACCTTCCGGGACAGGGAGTACGAGCAGTACGTC. The chain couples TRBV5-1 to TRBJ2-7, with TRBD1 matching 9 bases. After removal of 1 base from V and 4 bases from J, the junction contained 9 bases not matched to a gene. Germline assignment: CDR1 SGHRS and CDR2 YFSETQ. The CDR3 totals 16 residues.